Listed here are 9 T cell receptor beta chains from one sample, sequenced in a study of blood T cell repertoires in COVID-19 (dated by TCRdb to the early 2020s). Library construction relied on the immunoSEQ multiplex PCR assay. Sourced from immuneACCESS, this table was stored by TCRdb with only in-frame sequences that have V and J called. A share of the clones is absent; for the studies checked, an unresolved V gene accounts for under half, and the remainder has no known explanation. Across this sample there are around 190,000 clones, with around 86% seen only once. The ten largest clones capture 20% to 25% of the sample. Material for sequencing was PBMCs or T cells enriched from blood (not recorded which). The receptor source for this set is a middle-aged woman in a cohort exposed to, infected with or recovered from COVID-19 (not recorded which).

This clone was seen more than once but under ten times. This sequence joins TRBV27 and TRBJ1-5; D uncertain. Looked up from germline, CDR1 is MNHEY and CDR2 is SMNVEV (reference sequence). The CDR3 is 13 amino acids. The V and J ends lost 5 bases and 4 bases respectively, with 9 bases between them. The CDR3 loop reads CASSSRFNQPQHF. In nucleotides, the CDR3 is TGTGCCAGCAGTAGCAGGTTTAATCAGCCCCAGCATTTT.

The chain combines TRBV5-5 with TRBJ1-2; the D is unclear. The CDR3 is made up of 16 amino acids. The V and J ends lost 1 base and 4 bases respectively, with 17 bases between them. Germline-derived CDR1 and CDR2 are SGHKS and YYEKEE (reference sequence). CDR3: CASSLIEAEESYGYTF. The CDR3 coding sequence is TGTGCCAGCAGCTTGATCGAGGCAGAAGAAAGCTATGGCTACACCTTC.

The chain links TRBV28 to TRBJ2-7; TRBD1 is a possible D gene (6 bases). V was pared by 6 bases and J by 3 bases, with 18 bases between. The V gene's germline CDR1 is MDHEN and CDR2 SYDVKM. The CDR3 contains 15 residues. CDR3 DNA: TGTGCCAGCAGATCCGGGACACCGTTAAACTACGAGCAGTACTTC. Its translation: CASRSGTPLNYEQYF.

The gene calls are TRBV7-4 and TRBJ1-2, with a weak D call TRBD1 (6 bases). CDR1 and CDR2 from the germline V gene are SGHVT and SQSDAQ. The CDR3 sequence is 13 residues long. V was pared by 3 bases and J by 4 bases, with 9 bases between. CDR3 nucleotide sequence: TGTGCCAGCAGCTTCGGACAGTTCTATGGCTACACCTTC. Its protein product is CASSFGQFYGYTF. The entire variable domain, with the rest obtained from reference TRBV7-4 and TRBJ1-2, is as follows: GAGVSQSPRYKVAKRGRDVALRCDSISGHVTLYWYRQTLGQGSEVLTYSQSDAQRDKSGRPSGRFSAERPERSVSTLKIQRTEQGDSAVYLCASSFGQFYGYTFGSGTRLTVV.

The chain recombines TRBV6-5 with TRBJ2-3; 7 nucleotides line up with TRBD1. The V gene end was trimmed by 10 bases and the J gene end by 4 bases; junction bases not matched to a gene: 11. The CDR3 length is 14 residues. Germline V CDR1 and CDR2: MNHEY, SVGAGI. CDR3 residues: CATGPGGEADTQYF. CDR3 DNA: TGTGCCACCGGGCCAGGGGGAGAGGCAGATACGCAGTATTTT.

The J gene is TRBJ1-2, the V gene TRBV7-2; TRBD1 matches 7 bases. CDR1 is SGHTA, CDR2 FQGNSA, per germline. The CDR3 is 14 residues long. J was trimmed by 6 bases and V by 2 bases; bases with no gene match: 6. The DNA for the CDR3 is TGTGCCAGCAGCTTATCCGCGACAGGGAATGGCTACACCTTC. This encodes CASSLSATGNGYTF.

The chain joins TRBV6-2 or TRBV6-3 to TRBJ1-1; D call uncertain. The CDR3 sequence is 12 residues long. Between the trimmed V and J ends, which lost 6 bases and 3 bases, there was a span of 8 bases. CDR1 is MNHEY, CDR2 SVGEGT, per germline. The CDR3 DNA reads as TGTGCCAGCAGCATTGCGGACACTGAAGCTTTCTTT. Its protein product is CASSIADTEAFF.

There are a few counts of this clone. The gene calls are TRBV7-9 and TRBJ1-2; 8 bases align to TRBD1. The CDR3 runs to 12 residues. CDR1 SEHNR and CDR2 FQNEAQ come from the germline V gene (reference sequence). Unmatched junction bases numbered 3, after V lost 5 bases and J lost 7 bases. The CDR3 loop is CASSRTGSGYTF. The CDR3 DNA sequence: TGTGCCAGCAGCCGGACAGGGAGTGGCTACACCTTC.

The J gene is TRBJ1-1, the V gene TRBV7-8; TRBD1 matches 7 bases. The V gene's germline CDR1 is SGHVS and CDR2 FQNEAQ. The CDR3 covers 18 residues. V lost 2 bases, J lost 2 bases, and 14 bases stayed unmatched. The CDR3 region has the DNA TGTGCCAGCAGCTTAAGTCGTACAGGGGACTTTACAAACACTGAAGCTTTCTTT. Translated: CASSLSRTGDFTNTEAFF.